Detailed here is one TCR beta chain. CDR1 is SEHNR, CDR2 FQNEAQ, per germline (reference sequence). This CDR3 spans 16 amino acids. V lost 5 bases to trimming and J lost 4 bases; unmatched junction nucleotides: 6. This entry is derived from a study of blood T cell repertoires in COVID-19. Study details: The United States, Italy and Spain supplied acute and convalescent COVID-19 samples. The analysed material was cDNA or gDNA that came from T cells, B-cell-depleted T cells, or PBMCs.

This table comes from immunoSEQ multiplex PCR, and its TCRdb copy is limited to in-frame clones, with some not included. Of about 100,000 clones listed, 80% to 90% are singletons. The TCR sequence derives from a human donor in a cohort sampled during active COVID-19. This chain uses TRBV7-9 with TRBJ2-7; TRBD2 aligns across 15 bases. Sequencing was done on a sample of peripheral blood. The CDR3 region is CASSPPGLAGGYEQYF. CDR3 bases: TGTGCCAGCAGCCCGCCGGGACTAGCGGGGGGTTACGAGCAGTACTTC.